This record looks at one TCR beta chain sequence and its context. Its antigen is still unknown. Base qualities are not provided; no much larger clone lies one nucleotide away. This sample was included in a study of control samples from healthy donors and cancer patients (TCRdb year 2020). At the junction V is shortened by 4 bases and J by 5 bases, with 14 bases in between. The CDR3 runs 14 amino acids, cysteine and phenylalanine included. Only the CDR3 DNA is retained, 42 bases long and in frame from the first base. Sequences SGHTA (CDR1) and FQGNSA (CDR2) are obtained from the germline V gene. Libraries were constructed by the immunoSEQ multiplex PCR assay. TCRdb retrieved this table from immuneACCESS and kept in-frame rearrangements only. Not all clones are present; in checked studies, unresolved V genes account for under half, and no reason is known for the remainder. The sample records about 100,000 clones, about 89% of which are singletons. 7.8% of the sample goes to the ten largest clones.

The receptor comes from a man aged 25 to 40 in good health. The sample was blood. Recombination connected TRBV7-2 to TRBJ2-5; TRBD2 is a possible D gene, resting on 6 matching bases. The DNA reads as follows: TGTGCCAGCAGCTCAGCGGGCCGGGGGGAGACCCAGTACTTC. Its amino acids are CASSSAGRGETQYF.